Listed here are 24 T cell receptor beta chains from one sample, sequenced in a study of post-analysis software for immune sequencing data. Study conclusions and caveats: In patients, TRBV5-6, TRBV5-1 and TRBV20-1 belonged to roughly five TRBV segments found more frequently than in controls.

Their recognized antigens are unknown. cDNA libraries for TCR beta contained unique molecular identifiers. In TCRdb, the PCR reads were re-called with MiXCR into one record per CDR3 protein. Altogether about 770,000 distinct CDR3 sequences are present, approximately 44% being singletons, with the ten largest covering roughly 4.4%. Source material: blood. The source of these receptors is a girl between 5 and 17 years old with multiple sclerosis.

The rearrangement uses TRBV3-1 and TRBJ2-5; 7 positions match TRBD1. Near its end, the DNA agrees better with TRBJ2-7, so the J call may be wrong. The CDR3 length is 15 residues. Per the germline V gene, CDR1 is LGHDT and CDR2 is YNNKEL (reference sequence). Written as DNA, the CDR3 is TGTGCCAGCAGCCCCCGGGGACAGAATGTCTACGAGCAGTACTTC. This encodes CASSPRGQNVYEQYF.

DNA of the CDR3: TGTGCCAGCAGTCTGGACAGGGGAACAATTGGTCAGCCCCAGCATTTT. Its translation: CASSLDRGTIGQPQHF. V usage is TRBV12-3 or TRBV12-4 and J usage is TRBJ1-5; 9 bases are shared with TRBD1. V lost 5 bases to trimming and J lost 6 bases; unmatched junction nucleotides: 11. CDR3 length: 16 residues.

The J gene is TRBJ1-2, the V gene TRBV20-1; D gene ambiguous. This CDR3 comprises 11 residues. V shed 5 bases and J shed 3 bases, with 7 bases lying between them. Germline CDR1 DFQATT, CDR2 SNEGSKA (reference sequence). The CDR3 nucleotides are TGCAGTGCTGGTCGCGACTATGGCTACACCTTC. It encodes CSAGRDYGYTF.

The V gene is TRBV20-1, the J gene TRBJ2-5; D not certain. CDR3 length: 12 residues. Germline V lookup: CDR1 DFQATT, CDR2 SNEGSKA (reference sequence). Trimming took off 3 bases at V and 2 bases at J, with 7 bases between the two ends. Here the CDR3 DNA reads TGCAGTGCTAGCGGTGGGCAAGAGACCCAGTACTTC. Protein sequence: CSASGGQETQYF.

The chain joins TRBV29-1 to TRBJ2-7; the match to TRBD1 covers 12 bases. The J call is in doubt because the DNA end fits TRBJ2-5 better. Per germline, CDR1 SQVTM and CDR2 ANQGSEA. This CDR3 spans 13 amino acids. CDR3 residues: CSVRDRGPETQYF. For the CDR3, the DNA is TGCAGCGTTCGGGACAGGGGGCCAGAGACCCAGTACTTC.

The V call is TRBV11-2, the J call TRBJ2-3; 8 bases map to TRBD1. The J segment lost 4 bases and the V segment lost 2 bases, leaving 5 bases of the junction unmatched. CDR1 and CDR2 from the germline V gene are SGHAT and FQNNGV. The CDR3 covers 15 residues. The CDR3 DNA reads TGTGCCAGCAGCTTATGGACAGGGTTGTCAGATACGCAGTATTTT. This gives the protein CASSLWTGLSDTQYF.

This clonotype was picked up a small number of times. CDR3 DNA sequence: TGTGCCAGCAGTAACCGACAGGTTGGGCGGGACACAGATACGCAGTATTTT. Its protein is CASSNRQVGRDTDTQYF. The J gene is TRBJ2-3, the V gene TRBV6-5; D is perhaps TRBD1 or TRBD2 (6 bases each). The length of the CDR3 is 17 residues. With 5 bases removed from V and 2 bases from J, the gap between germline ends came to 20 bases. Germline lookup yields CDR1 MNHEY and CDR2 SVGAGI.

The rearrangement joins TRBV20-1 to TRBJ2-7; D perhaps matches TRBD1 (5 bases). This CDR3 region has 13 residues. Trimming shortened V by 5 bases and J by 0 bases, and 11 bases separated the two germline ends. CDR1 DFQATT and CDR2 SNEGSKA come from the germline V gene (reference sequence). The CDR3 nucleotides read TGCAGTGCTGGGAAGGGGTCCTCCTACGAGCAGTACTTC. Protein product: CSAGKGSSYEQYF.

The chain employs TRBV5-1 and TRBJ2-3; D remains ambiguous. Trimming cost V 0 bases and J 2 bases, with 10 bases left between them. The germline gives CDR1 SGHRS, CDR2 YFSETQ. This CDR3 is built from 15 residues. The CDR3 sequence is CASSLEGGPTDTQYF. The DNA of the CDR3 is TGCGCCAGCAGCTTGGAGGGCGGACCCACAGATACGCAGTATTTT.

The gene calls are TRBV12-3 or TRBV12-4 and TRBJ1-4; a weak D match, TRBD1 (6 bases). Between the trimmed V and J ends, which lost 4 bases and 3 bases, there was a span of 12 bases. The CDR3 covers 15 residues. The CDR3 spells CASSSGVGANEKLFF. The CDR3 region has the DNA TGTGCCAGCAGTTCAGGGGTCGGAGCTAATGAAAAACTGTTTTTT.

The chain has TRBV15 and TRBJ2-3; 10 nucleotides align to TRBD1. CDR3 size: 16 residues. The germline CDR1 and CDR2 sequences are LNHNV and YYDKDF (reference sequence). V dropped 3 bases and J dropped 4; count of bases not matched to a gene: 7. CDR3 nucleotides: TGTGCCACCAGCAGGCGCCTCGGGACAGGGGCAGATACGCAGTATTTT. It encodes CATSRRLGTGADTQYF.

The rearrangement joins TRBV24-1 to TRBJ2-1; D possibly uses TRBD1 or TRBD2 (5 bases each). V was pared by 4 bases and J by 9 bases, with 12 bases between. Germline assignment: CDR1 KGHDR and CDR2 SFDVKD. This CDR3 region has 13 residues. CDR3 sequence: CATSDGTLVEQFF. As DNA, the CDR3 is TGTGCCACCAGTGACGGGACCCTAGTTGAGCAGTTCTTC.

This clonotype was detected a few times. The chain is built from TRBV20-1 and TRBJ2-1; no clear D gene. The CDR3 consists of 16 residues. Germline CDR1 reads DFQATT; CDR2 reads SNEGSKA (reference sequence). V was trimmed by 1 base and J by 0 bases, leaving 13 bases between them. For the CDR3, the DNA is TGCAGTGCTAGAGTTCCACTGGCGGCCTCCTACAATGAGCAGTTCTTC. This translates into CSARVPLAASYNEQFF.

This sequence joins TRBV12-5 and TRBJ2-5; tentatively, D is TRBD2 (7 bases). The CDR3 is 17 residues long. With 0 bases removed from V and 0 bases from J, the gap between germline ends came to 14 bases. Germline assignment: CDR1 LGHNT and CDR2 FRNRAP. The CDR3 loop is CASGLVPRGAYQETQYF. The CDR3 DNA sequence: TGTGCTAGTGGTTTGGTACCCCGGGGGGCGTACCAAGAGACCCAGTACTTC.

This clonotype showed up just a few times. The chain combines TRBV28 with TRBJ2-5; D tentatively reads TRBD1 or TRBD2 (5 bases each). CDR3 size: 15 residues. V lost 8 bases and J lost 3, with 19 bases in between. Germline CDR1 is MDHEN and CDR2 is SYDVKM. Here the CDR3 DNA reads TGTGCCAGCCAAAATACGGGGCAGGGTGAAGAGACCCAGTACTTC. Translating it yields CASQNTGQGEETQYF.

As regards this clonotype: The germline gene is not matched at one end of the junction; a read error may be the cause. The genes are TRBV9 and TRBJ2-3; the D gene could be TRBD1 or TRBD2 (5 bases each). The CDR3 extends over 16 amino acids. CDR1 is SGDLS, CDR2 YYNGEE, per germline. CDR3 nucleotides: TGTGCCTGCAGCGTAGGTGGTGGGGGAGCGACAGATACGCAGTATTTT. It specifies CACSVGGGGATDTQYF.

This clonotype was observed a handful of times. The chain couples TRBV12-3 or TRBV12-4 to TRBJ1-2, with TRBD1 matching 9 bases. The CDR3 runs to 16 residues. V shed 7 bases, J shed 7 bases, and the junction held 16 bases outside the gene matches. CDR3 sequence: CASTLSPGQGRVGYTF. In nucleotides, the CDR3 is TGTGCCAGCACTCTATCCCCAGGACAGGGGAGGGTTGGCTACACCTTC.

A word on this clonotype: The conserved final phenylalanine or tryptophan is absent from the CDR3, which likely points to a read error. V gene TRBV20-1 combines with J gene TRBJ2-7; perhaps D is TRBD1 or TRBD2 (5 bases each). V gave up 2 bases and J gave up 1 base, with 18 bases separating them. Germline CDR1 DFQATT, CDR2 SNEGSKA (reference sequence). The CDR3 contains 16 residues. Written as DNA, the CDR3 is TGCAGTGCTAGAAAGGAGGTGGAGACAGAATCCTACGAGCAGTACTGC. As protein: CSARKEVETESYEQYC.

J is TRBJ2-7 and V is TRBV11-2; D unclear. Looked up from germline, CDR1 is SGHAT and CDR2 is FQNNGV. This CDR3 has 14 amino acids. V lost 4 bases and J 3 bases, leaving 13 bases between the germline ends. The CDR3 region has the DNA TGTGCCAGCAGCTCTGTGAGACTCGACTACGAGCAGTACTTC. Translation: CASSSVRLDYEQYF. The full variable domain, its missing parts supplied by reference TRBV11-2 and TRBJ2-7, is EAGVAQSPRYKIIEKRQSVAFWCNPISGHATLYWYQQILGQGPKLLIQFQNNGVVDDSQLPKDRFSAERLKGVDSTLKIQPAKLEDSAVYLCASSSVRLDYEQYFGPGTRLTVT.

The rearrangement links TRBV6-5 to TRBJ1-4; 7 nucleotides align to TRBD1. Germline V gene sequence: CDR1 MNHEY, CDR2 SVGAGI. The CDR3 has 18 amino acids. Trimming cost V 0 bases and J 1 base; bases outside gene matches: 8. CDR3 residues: CASSYSGQGGGTNEKLFF. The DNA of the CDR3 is TGTGCCAGCAGTTACTCTGGGCAGGGGGGGGGAACTAATGAAAAACTGTTTTTT.

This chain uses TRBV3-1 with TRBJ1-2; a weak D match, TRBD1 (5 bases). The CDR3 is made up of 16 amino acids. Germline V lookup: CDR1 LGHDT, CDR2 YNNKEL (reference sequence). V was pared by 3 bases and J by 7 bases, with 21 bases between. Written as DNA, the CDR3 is TGTGCCAGCAGCCACCCTATGGGCCAGGGCTACTCTGGCTACACCTTC. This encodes CASSHPMGQGYSGYTF. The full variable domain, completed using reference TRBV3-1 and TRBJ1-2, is DTAVSQTPKYLVTQMGNDKSIKCEQNLGHDTMYWYKQDSKKFLKIMFSYNNKELIINETVPNRFSPKSPDKAHLNLHINSLELGDSAVYFCASSHPMGQGYSGYTFGSGTRLTVV.

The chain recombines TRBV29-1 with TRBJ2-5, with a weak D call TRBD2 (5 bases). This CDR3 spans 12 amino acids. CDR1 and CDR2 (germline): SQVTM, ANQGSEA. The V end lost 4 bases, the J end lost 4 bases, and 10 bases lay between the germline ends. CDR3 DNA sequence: TGCAGCGTTGGCCTAGCCCTAGAGACCCAGTACTTC. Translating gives CSVGLALETQYF.

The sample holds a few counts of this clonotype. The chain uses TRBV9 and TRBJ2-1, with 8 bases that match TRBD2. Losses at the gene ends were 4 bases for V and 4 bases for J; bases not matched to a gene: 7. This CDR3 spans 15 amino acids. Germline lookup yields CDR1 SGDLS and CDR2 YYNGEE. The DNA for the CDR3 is TGTGCCAGCAGCCCCCGGGAGGGACAATACAATGAGCAGTTCTTC. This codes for CASSPREGQYNEQFF.

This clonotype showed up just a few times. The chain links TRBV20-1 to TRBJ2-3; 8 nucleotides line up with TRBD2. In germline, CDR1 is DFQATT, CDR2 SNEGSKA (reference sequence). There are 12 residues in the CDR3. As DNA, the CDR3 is TGCACCTTAGCGGGAACCACAGATACGCAGTATTTT. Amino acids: CTLAGTTDTQYF.